Listed below are T cell receptor beta chains from one sample, sequenced in a study of shared clonotypes between healthy human individuals. Repertoires were generated with immunoSEQ multiplex PCR, while TCRdb's copy carries only in-frame clones and drops some. This table has over 2 million clones, over 85% appearing once. Sample: naive CD8+ T cells sorted from blood. The receptor source for this set is a man between 18 and 35 years old in good health. The conserved cysteine and the conserved F or W are not part of the CDR3 here.

TRBV10-3	TRBJ1-4	AISEFSGTTNEKLF
TRBV29-1	TRBJ2-7	SVETSGDYEQY
TRBV11-2	TRBJ2-3	ASSLDHLVTDTQY
TRBV5-4	TRBJ2-7	ASSLAGSSYEQY
TRBV7-9	TRBJ2-7	ASSPPSTDLTYEQY
TRBV7-9	TRBJ1-2	ASSSTTFHHNYGYT
TRBV10-3	TRBJ2-7	AISESKGEAHEQY
TRBV9	TRBJ2-7	ASSGSGATEQY
TRBV2	TRBJ2-6	ASCGSYSGANVLT
TRBV2	TRBJ1-5	ASSEFESSNQPQH
TRBV7-2	TRBJ2-2	ASSGGQGGTGELF
TRBV7-8	TRBJ2-7	ASSPDRNSYEQY
TRBV2	TRBJ2-2	ASDRGVNTGELF
TRBV6-5	TRBJ2-5	ASSSGWREEETQY
TRBV30	TRBJ2-1	AWSSLADNEQF
TRBV30	TRBJ1-1	AWSAGQGNTEAF
TRBV11-2	TRBJ1-1	ASSLEEGAHTEAF
TRBV28	TRBJ2-2	ASSLTQGAISTGELF
TRBV11-2	TRBJ1-5	ASSPRQGKSNQPQH
TRBV13	TRBJ1-4	ASSMNRGGNEKLF
TRBV30	TRBJ1-6	AWSVVSGNSPLH
TRBV7-3	TRBJ2-2	ASSPGTTNTGELF
TRBV30	TRBJ1-6	AWSVGNSPNSPLH
TRBV7-8	TRBJ1-2	ASSTGTGSYGYT
TRBV4-1	TRBJ2-7	ASSQSPGTASDYEQY
TRBV29-1	TRBJ2-3	SVEGPETDTQY
TRBV27	TRBJ1-3	ASSFGEHLAGGAGNTIY
TRBV4-3	TRBJ1-5	ASSQKGGSNQPQH
TRBV4-3	TRBJ2-7	ASSPFGGSGEQY
TRBV5-1	TRBJ2-2	ASSGGTELF
TRBV27	TRBJ1-6	ASSGIRTGGRSPLH
TRBV4-3	TRBJ1-1	ASSQDPDRNTEAF
TRBV6-6	TRBJ2-7	ASSPVGGTPYEQY